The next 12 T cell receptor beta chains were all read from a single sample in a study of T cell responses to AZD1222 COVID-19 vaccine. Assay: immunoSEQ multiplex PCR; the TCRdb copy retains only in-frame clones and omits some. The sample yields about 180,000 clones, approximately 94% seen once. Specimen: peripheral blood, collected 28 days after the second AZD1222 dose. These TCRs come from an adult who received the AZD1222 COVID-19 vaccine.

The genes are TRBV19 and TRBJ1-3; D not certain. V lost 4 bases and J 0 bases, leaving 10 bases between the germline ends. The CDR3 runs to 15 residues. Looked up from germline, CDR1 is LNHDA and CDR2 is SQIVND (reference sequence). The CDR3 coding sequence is TGTGCCAGTAGTAATCAACGGGGCTCTGGAAACACCATATATTTT. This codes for CASSNQRGSGNTIYF.

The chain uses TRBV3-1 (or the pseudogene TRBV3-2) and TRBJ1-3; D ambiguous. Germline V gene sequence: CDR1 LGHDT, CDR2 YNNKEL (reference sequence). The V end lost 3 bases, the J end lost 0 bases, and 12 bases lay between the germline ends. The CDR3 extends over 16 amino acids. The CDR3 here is CASSQSQSISGNTIYF. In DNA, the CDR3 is TGTGCCAGCAGCCAGAGTCAGTCAATCTCTGGAAACACCATATATTTT.

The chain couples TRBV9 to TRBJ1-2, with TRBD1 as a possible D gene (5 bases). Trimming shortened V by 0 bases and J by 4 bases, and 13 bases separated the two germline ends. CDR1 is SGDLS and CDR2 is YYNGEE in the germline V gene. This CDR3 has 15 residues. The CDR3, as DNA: TGTGCCAGCAGCGTAGCAAACCGGGGGGTCTATGGCTACACCTTC. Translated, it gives CASSVANRGVYGYTF.

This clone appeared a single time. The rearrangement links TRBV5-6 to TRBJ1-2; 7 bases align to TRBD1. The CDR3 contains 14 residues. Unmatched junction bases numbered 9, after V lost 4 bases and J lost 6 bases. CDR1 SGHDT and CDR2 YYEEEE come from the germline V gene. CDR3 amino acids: CASSTSGRGHGYTF. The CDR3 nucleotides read TGTGCCAGCAGCACCTCCGGGAGGGGGCATGGCTACACCTTC. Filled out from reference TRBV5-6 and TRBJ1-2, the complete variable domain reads DAGVTQSPTHLIKTRGQQVTLRCSPKSGHDTVSWYQQALGQGPQFIFQYYEEEERQRGNFPDRFSGHQFPNYSSELNVNALLLGDSALYLCASSTSGRGHGYTFGSGTRLTVV.

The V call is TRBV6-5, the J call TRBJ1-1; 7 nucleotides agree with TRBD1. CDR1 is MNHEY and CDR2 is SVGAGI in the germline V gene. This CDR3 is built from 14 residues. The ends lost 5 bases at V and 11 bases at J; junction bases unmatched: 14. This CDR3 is CASSPFNRGLVAFF. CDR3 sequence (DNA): TGTGCCAGCAGTCCATTTAACAGGGGTTTGGTGGCTTTCTTT.

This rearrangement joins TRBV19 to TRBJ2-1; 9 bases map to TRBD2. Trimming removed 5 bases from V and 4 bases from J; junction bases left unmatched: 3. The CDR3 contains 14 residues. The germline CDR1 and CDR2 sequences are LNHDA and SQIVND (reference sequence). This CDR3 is CASSLAGTYNEQFF. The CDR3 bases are TGTGCCAGTAGTCTAGCGGGGACTTACAATGAGCAGTTCTTC.

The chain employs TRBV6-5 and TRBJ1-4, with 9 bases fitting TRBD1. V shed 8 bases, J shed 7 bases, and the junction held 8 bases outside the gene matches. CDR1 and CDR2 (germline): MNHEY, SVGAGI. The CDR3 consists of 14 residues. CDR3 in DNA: TGTGCCAGCGGACAGGGGTTAGTGGGTGAAAAACTGTTTTTT. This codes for CASGQGLVGEKLFF.

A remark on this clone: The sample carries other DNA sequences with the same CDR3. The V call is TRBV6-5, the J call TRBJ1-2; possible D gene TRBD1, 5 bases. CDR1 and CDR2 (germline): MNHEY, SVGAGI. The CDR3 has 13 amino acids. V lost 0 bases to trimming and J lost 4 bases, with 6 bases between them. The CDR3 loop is CASSYSDSYGYTF. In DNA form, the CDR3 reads TGTGCCAGCAGTTACTCCGACAGCTATGGCTACACCTTC.

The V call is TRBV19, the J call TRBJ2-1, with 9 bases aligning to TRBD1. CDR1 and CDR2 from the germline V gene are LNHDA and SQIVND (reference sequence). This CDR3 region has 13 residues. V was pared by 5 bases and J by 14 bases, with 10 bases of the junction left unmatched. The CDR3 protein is CASSSSGTGPEFF. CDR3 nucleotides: TGTGCCAGTAGTTCATCCGGGACAGGGCCGGAGTTCTTC.

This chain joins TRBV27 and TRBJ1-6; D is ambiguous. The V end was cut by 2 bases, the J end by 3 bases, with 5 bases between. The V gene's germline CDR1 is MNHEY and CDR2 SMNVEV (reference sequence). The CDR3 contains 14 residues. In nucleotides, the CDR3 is TGTGCCAGCAGTTTAACAGTCTATAATTCACCCCTCCACTTT. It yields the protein CASSLTVYNSPLHF.

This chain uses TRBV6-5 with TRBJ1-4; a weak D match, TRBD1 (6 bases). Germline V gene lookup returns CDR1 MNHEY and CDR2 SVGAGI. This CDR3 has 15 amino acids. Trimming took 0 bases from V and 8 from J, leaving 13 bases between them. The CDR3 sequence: CASSYSGGAGEKLFF. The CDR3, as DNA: TGTGCCAGCAGTTACTCGGGGGGGGCGGGCGAAAAACTGTTTTTT.

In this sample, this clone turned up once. CDR3 bases: TGTGCCAGCAGTTTACGGGGGCCAGGGGTGAGGACCGGGGAGCTGTTTTTT. Translating it yields CASSLRGPGVRTGELFF. This chain joins TRBV28 and TRBJ2-2; the D gene could be TRBD1 or TRBD2 (6 bases each). Germline values: CDR1 MDHEN, CDR2 SYDVKM. Deletions cut 2 bases from V and 5 bases from J, with 18 bases between. The CDR3 covers 17 residues.